A single T cell receptor beta chain is shown here with its context. Its target is unknown. The data were obtained in a study of T-cell reconstitution after alpha-beta-depleted transplantation in children. Study conclusions and caveats: Surviving recipient T cells and intrathymic progenitors accounted for some patients' high TCRbeta diversity at day 60. Several hundred expanded graft clones reportedly supplied alpha-beta T cells about two months after transplant. T-cell numbers and diversity one year post-transplant derived largely from freshly generated T cells.

Unique molecular identifiers were incorporated during preparation of the TCRbeta library. TCRdb used MiXCR to reprocess the PCR reads, holding one entry per CDR3 protein. Among about a million distinct CDR3 sequences listed, around 30% were seen once. Trimming removed 1 base at V and 9 bases at J, with 11 bases between. Per the germline V gene, CDR1 is LGHNA and CDR2 is YSLEER. The CDR3 has 13 residues. This sample comprised PBMCs, mostly from graft donor cells, obtained 360 days after TCRalphabeta/CD19-depleted stem cell transplant. V usage is TRBV4-3 and J usage is TRBJ2-3; D not resolved. The TCR comes from a boy under two years old who had a stem cell transplant for SCID, so the T cells may come from the graft donor. The CDR3 spells CASSQADFETQYF. The CDR3 nucleotides read TGCGCCAGCAGCCAAGCCGACTTCGAAACGCAGTATTTT.